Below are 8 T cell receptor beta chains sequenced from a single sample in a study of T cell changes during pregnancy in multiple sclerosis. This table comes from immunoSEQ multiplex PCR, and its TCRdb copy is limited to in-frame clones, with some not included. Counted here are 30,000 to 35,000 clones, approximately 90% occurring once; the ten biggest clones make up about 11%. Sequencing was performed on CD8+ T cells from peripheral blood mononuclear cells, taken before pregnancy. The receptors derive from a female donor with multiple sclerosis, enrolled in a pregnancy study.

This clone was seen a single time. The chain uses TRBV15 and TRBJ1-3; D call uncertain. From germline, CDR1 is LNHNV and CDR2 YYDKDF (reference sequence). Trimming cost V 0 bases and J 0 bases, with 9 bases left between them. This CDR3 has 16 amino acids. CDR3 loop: CATSRDSRSSGNTIYF. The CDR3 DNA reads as TGTGCCACCAGCAGAGATTCGCGGAGCTCTGGAAACACCATATATTTT.

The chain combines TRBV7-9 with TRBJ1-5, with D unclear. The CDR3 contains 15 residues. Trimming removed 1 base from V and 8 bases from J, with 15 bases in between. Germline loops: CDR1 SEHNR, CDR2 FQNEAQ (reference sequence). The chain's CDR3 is CASSLGDAGFEPQHF. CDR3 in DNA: TGTGCCAGCAGCTTAGGTGACGCGGGGTTTGAGCCCCAGCATTTT.

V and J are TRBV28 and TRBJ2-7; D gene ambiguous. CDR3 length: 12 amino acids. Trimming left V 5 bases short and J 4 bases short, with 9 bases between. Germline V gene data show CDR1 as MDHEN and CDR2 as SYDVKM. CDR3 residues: CASSPGRYEQYF. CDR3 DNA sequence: TGTGCCAGCAGTCCGGGTCGGTACGAGCAGTACTTC.

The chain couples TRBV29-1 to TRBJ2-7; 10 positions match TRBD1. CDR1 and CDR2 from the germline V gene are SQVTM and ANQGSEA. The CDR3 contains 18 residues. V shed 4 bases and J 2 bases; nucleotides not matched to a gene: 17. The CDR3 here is CSVGRDRGEGAPTYEQYF. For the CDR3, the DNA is TGCAGCGTTGGCCGGGACAGGGGTGAGGGAGCCCCTACCTACGAGCAGTACTTC.

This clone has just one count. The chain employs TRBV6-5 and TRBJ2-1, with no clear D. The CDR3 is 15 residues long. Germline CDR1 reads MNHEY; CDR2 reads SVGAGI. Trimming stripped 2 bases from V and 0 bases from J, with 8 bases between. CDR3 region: CASSYRAFSYNEQFF. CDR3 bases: TGTGCCAGCAGTTACCGAGCCTTCTCCTACAATGAGCAGTTCTTC.

DNA of the CDR3: TGCGCCAGCAGCCGAATATACAGGGGGAACACTGAAGCTTTCTTT. It translates to CASSRIYRGNTEAFF. The rearrangement uses TRBV4-3 and TRBJ1-1, with 7 bases aligning to TRBD1. CDR3 size: 15 residues. With V trimmed by 4 bases and J by 1 base, 6 bases remained unmatched. Germline CDR1 reads LGHNA; CDR2 reads YSLEER.

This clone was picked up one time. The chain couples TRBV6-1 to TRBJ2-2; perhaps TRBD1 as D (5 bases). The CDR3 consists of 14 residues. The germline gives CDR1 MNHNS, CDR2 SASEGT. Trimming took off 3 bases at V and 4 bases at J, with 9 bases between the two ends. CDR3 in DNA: TGTGCCAGCAGTGAGGGGCAGGCCACCGGGGAGCTGTTTTTT. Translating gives CASSEGQATGELFF.

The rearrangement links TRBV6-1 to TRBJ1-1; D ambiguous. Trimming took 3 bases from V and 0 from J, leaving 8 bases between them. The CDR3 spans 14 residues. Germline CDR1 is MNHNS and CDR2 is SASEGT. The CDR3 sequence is CASSDAGLNTEAFF. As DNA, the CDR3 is TGTGCCAGCAGTGACGCGGGCCTGAACACTGAAGCTTTCTTT.